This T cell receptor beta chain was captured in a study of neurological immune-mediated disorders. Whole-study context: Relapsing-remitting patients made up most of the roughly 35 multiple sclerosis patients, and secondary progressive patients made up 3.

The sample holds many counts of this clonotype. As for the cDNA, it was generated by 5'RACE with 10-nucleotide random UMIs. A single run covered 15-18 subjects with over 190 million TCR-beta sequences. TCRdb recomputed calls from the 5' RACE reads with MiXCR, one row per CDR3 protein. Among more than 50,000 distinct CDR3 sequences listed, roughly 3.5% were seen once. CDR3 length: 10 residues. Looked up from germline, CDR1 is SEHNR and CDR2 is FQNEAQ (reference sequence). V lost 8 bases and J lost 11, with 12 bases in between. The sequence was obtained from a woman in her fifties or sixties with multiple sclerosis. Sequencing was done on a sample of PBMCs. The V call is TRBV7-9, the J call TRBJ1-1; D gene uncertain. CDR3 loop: CASSGPPAFF. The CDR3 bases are TGTGCCAGCTCGGGTCCCCCGGCTTTCTTT.